Presented here are 28 T cell receptor beta chains from one specimen sequenced in a study of blood T cell repertoires in COVID-19. Some clones are missing from TCRdb's copy, which holds only in-frame ones; the method was immunoSEQ multiplex PCR. This sample yields approximately 81,000 clones, of which 75% to 90% are seen a single time; around 10% belongs to the top ten. Sequences were obtained from peripheral blood. The receptors derive from a man between 70 and 80 years old with active or convalescent COVID-19.

The chain carries TRBV15 and TRBJ1-1, with D maybe TRBD1 (6 bases). Germline CDR1 reads LNHNV; CDR2 reads YYDKDF (reference sequence). The CDR3 totals 14 residues. Between the trimmed V and J ends, which lost 8 bases and 0 bases, there was a span of 13 bases. The CDR3: CATLKGDLNTEAFF. Here the CDR3 DNA reads TGTGCCACCCTAAAGGGGGATTTGAACACTGAAGCTTTCTTT. Based on the CDR3 plus reference TRBV15 and TRBJ1-1, the full variable domain is DAMVIQNPRYQVTQFGKPVTLSCSQTLNHNVMYWYQQKSSQAPKLLFHYYDKDFNNEADTPDNFQSRRPNTSFCFLDIRSPGLGDTAMYLCATLKGDLNTEAFFGQGTRLTVV.

The J gene is TRBJ1-1, the V gene TRBV11-1, with D maybe TRBD1 (5 bases). Trimming took 7 bases from V and 0 from J, leaving 12 bases between them. This CDR3 spans 14 amino acids. Germline CDR1 reads SGHAT; CDR2 reads FQDESV (reference sequence). The CDR3: CASTRTLMNTEAFF. CDR3 coding DNA: TGTGCCAGCACCCGGACACTTATGAACACTGAAGCTTTCTTT. The complete variable domain, with remaining parts taken from reference TRBV11-1 and TRBJ1-1, reads EAEVAQSPRYKITEKSQAVAFWCDPISGHATLYWYRQILGQGPELLVQFQDESVVDDSQLPKDRFSAERLKGVDSTLKIQPAELGDSAMYLCASTRTLMNTEAFFGQGTRLTVV.

Worth noting for this clone: The sample contains more than one DNA sequence encoding this CDR3. The chain is built from TRBV19 and TRBJ1-2; 7 bases line up with TRBD1. CDR3 length: 14 residues. Per the germline V gene, CDR1 is LNHDA and CDR2 is SQIVND (reference sequence). Trimming removed 4 bases from V and 0 bases from J; junction bases left unmatched: 2. CDR3 nucleotides: TGTGCCAGTAGTACTGGGACAGCTAACTATGGCTACACCTTC. The encoded protein is CASSTGTANYGYTF. Full variable domain (missing parts from reference TRBV19 and TRBJ1-2): DGGITQSPKYLFRKEGQNVTLSCEQNLNHDAMYWYRQDPGQGLRLIYYSQIVNDFQKGDIAEGYSVSREKKESFPLTVTSAQKNPTAFYLCASSTGTANYGYTFGSGTRLTVV.

This CDR3 reads CASSFAASYVFF. The CDR3 DNA reads as TGTGCCAGCAGTTTTGCAGCGAGCTATGTTTTCTTT. The chain links TRBV12-3 or TRBV12-4 to TRBJ1-1, with D hard to call. Trimming pared 3 bases from V and 13 bases from J, leaving 15 bases between. The CDR3 is 12 residues long.

The chain links TRBV6-1 to TRBJ1-4, with D possibly being TRBD1 (5 bases). Trimming shortened V by 3 bases and J by 8 bases, and 7 bases separated the two germline ends. The CDR3 loop spans 12 amino acids. Per germline, CDR1 MNHNS and CDR2 SASEGT. The CDR3 bases are TGTGCCAGCAGTGATAGGGGAGAAAAACTGTTTTTT. This sequence encodes CASSDRGEKLFF.

This rearrangement joins TRBV7-9 to TRBJ2-7; D is unresolved. CDR1 is SEHNR, CDR2 FQNEAQ, per germline (reference sequence). Trimming shortened V by 5 bases and J by 6 bases, and 17 bases separated the two germline ends. There are 14 residues in the CDR3. This CDR3 reads CASSLAVERSEQYF. CDR3 in DNA: TGTGCCAGCAGCCTCGCTGTGGAGAGAAGCGAGCAGTACTTC.

In its sample, this clone was seen a few times. The chain couples TRBV11-2 to TRBJ1-1; possibly TRBD1 for D (5 bases). The V end was cut by 1 base, the J end by 2 bases, with 11 bases between. The CDR3 covers 15 residues. The V gene's germline CDR1 is SGHAT and CDR2 FQNNGV. The chain's CDR3 is CASSLALGLNTEAFF. CDR3 in DNA: TGTGCCAGCAGCTTAGCTCTGGGACTCAACACTGAAGCTTTCTTT.

CDR3 sequence (DNA): TGCAGTGCTAGTAGTCTAGCGGGAGTCAAACAAGAGACCCAGTACTTC. It yields the protein CSASSLAGVKQETQYF. J is TRBJ2-5 and V is TRBV20-1; 10 bases agree with TRBD2. CDR1 is DFQATT, CDR2 SNEGSKA, per germline (reference sequence). The junction had 9 bases not matched to a gene; V was cut back by 3 bases and J by 2 bases. The CDR3 is 16 residues long.

The chain recombines TRBV6-2 or TRBV6-3 with TRBJ2-1, with D maybe TRBD1 (6 bases). The germline V and J ends were trimmed by 6 bases and 0 bases, with 15 bases remaining between them. The CDR3 has 16 amino acids. Germline CDR1 MNHEY, CDR2 SVGEGT. CDR3 in amino acids: CASSLLQGSSYNEQFF. The CDR3 nucleotides read TGTGCCAGCAGCCTACTACAGGGTAGCTCCTACAATGAGCAGTTCTTC.

The rearrangement links TRBV27 to TRBJ1-6, with D hard to call. Trimming took 6 bases from V and 6 from J, leaving 15 bases between them. CDR3 length equals 15 residues. Germline V gene data show CDR1 as MNHEY and CDR2 as SMNVEV (reference sequence). In DNA form, the CDR3 reads TGTGCCAGCAGCACCAGGAGGGAGGGTAATTCACCCCTCCACTTT. Its protein is CASSTRREGNSPLHF.

V and J are TRBV6-2 or TRBV6-3 and TRBJ2-2; 8 bases line up with TRBD1. The CDR3 runs 15 residues. The junction had 6 bases not matched to a gene; V was cut back by 5 bases and J by 4 bases. Germline V CDR1 and CDR2: MNHEY, SVGEGT. The chain's CDR3 is CASSSGQGITGELFF. CDR3 nucleotide sequence: TGTGCCAGCAGTAGCGGACAGGGTATCACCGGGGAGCTGTTTTTT.

The chain is built from TRBV30 and TRBJ1-4, with a weak D call TRBD1 (5 bases). The CDR3 runs 17 residues. Per the germline V gene, CDR1 is GTSNPN and CDR2 is SVGIG (reference sequence). Trimming removed 0 bases at V and 4 bases at J, with 18 bases between. The CDR3 reads CAWSVGAPAAFNEKLFF. The CDR3, as DNA: TGTGCCTGGAGTGTAGGGGCTCCGGCGGCCTTTAATGAAAAACTGTTTTTT.

The chain couples TRBV5-1 to TRBJ1-1; D may be TRBD1 (5 bases). Per germline, CDR1 SGHRS and CDR2 YFSETQ. This CDR3 is built from 14 residues. Between the trimmed V and J ends, which lost 2 bases and 2 bases, there was a span of 10 bases. The CDR3 nucleotides read TGCGCCAGCAGCTTTAAAGGGGAAAACACTGAAGCTTTCTTT. Its protein product is CASSFKGENTEAFF.

This chain connects TRBV4-1 to TRBJ1-2; 8 bases fit TRBD1. J was trimmed by 8 bases and V by 4 bases; bases with no gene match: 6. Germline CDR1 is MGHRA and CDR2 is YSYEKL. This CDR3 has 13 amino acids. CDR3 sequence (DNA): TGCGCCAGCAGCCTAGGGACAGGAGACGGCTACACCTTC. It encodes CASSLGTGDGYTF.

This chain uses TRBV5-1 with TRBJ2-3; D might be TRBD2 (5 bases). Germline V gene sequence: CDR1 SGHRS, CDR2 YFSETQ. Trimming removed 4 bases at V and 2 bases at J, with 14 bases between. CDR3 length: 15 amino acids. The CDR3 loop is CASSATSRNTDTQYF. The CDR3 region has the DNA TGCGCCAGCAGCGCAACTAGTAGGAACACAGATACGCAGTATTTT.

This sequence joins TRBV29-1 and TRBJ2-7; 8 nucleotides agree with TRBD1. The CDR3 loop spans 13 amino acids. V was pared by 6 bases and J by 6 bases, with 10 bases of the junction left unmatched. CDR1 and CDR2 (germline): SQVTM, ANQGSEA. The chain's CDR3 is CSVSRNRGSEQYF. CDR3 nucleotide sequence: TGCAGCGTATCTAGAAACAGGGGGAGCGAGCAGTACTTC.

The gene calls are TRBV5-1 and TRBJ2-3; 10 nucleotides agree with TRBD2. V lost 2 bases to trimming and J lost 1 base; unmatched junction nucleotides: 7. The CDR3 is made up of 17 amino acids. Germline CDR1 SGHRS, CDR2 YFSETQ. The CDR3 sequence: CASSLFSGTSGTDTQYF. In DNA form, the CDR3 reads TGCGCCAGCAGCTTATTCTCCGGGACTAGCGGCACAGATACGCAGTATTTT.

The gene calls are TRBV5-1 and TRBJ1-1, with 7 nucleotides matching TRBD1. Germline assignment: CDR1 SGHRS and CDR2 YFSETQ. The CDR3 covers 14 residues. V dropped 4 bases and J dropped 4; count of bases not matched to a gene: 7. Here the CDR3 reads CASSLTGSGTEAFF. CDR3 nucleotide sequence: TGCGCCAGCAGCCTGACAGGGTCGGGCACTGAAGCTTTCTTT.

This clone was picked up a small number of times. The gene calls are TRBV5-1 and TRBJ1-6; D is perhaps TRBD1 (5 bases). V gave up 2 bases and J gave up 13 bases, with 16 bases separating them. The germline V gene has CDR1 SGHRS and CDR2 YFSETQ. The CDR3 runs to 14 residues. The CDR3 DNA sequence: TGCGCCAGCAGCTTAGGCGGACAAGCCACCCCCCTCCACTTT. This translates into CASSLGGQATPLHF.

CDR3: CASSVAVRPDTQYF. The CDR3, as DNA: TGTGCCAGCAGCGTAGCGGTCAGGCCGGATACGCAGTATTTT. This sequence joins TRBV9 and TRBJ2-3; no clear D gene. Germline V lookup: CDR1 SGDLS, CDR2 YYNGEE. This CDR3 is 14 amino acids long. The V end was cut by 0 bases, the J end by 6 bases, with 11 bases between.

J is TRBJ2-5 and V is TRBV6-2 or TRBV6-3; 15 nucleotides match TRBD2. CDR1 is MNHEY and CDR2 is SVGEGT in the germline V gene. With 5 bases clipped from V and 6 bases from J, the junction kept 4 bases outside the gene matches. This CDR3 region has 15 residues. CDR3 amino acids: CASSRTSGGAKTQYF. CDR3 in DNA: TGTGCCAGCAGTAGGACTAGCGGGGGGGCCAAGACCCAGTACTTC.

This chain connects TRBV6-2 or TRBV6-3 to TRBJ2-5; D remains unclear. This CDR3 region has 15 residues. V shed 0 bases and J shed 3 bases, with 11 bases lying between them. The germline V gene encodes CDR1 MNHEY and CDR2 SVGEGT. The CDR3 DNA reads TGTGCCAGCAGTTACTCCCGTAACAGAGAAGAGACCCAGTACTTC. Translation: CASSYSRNREETQYF.

CDR3 sequence: CASSLFGGVNTEAFF. CDR3 nucleotide sequence: TGTGCCAGCAGCTTATTTGGGGGGGTGAACACTGAAGCTTTCTTT. The V gene is TRBV7-9, the J gene TRBJ1-1, with D possibly TRBD1 on 5 matching bases. The CDR3 consists of 15 residues. Trimming took off 2 bases at V and 0 bases at J, with 10 bases between the two ends. Per germline, CDR1 SEHNR and CDR2 FQNEAQ (reference sequence).

V is TRBV19 and J is TRBJ1-5, with 11 bases that match TRBD1. Trimming at V came to 4 bases and at J to 6 bases, leaving 23 bases not matched to a gene. Germline V gives CDR1 LNHDA, CDR2 SQIVND (reference sequence). The CDR3 is made up of 21 amino acids. The CDR3 sequence is CASSNRQARTGGFPGRQPQHF. DNA for the CDR3: TGTGCCAGTAGTAATCGCCAGGCGCGGACAGGGGGCTTTCCCGGGCGTCAGCCCCAGCATTTT.

The CDR3 coding sequence is TGTGCCAGTAGTGCGGGGATTTCCTACGAGCAGTACTTC. Its protein is CASSAGISYEQYF. This rearrangement joins TRBV19 to TRBJ2-7; D is possibly TRBD2 (6 bases). The V end was cut by 5 bases, the J end by 1 base, with 9 bases between. This CDR3 has 13 residues. The germline gives CDR1 LNHDA, CDR2 SQIVND (reference sequence).

V and J are TRBV7-2 and TRBJ2-3; 12 nucleotides agree with TRBD2. This CDR3 is 16 amino acids long. Germline-derived CDR1 and CDR2 are SGHTA and FQGNSA. V shed 5 bases and J 2 bases; nucleotides not matched to a gene: 5. As DNA, the CDR3 is TGTGCCAGCAGCACTGGACTAGCGGGAAACACAGATACGCAGTATTTT. Translating gives CASSTGLAGNTDTQYF.

This chain links TRBV19 with TRBJ1-5; TRBD1 aligns across 8 bases. The CDR3 extends over 15 amino acids. Unmatched junction bases numbered 5, after V lost 5 bases and J lost 2 bases. CDR1 and CDR2 (germline): LNHDA, SQIVND (reference sequence). The CDR3 here is CASSPGTGRNQPQHF. The CDR3 region has the DNA TGTGCCAGTAGTCCCGGGACAGGCCGCAATCAGCCCCAGCATTTT.

V usage is TRBV5-6 and J usage is TRBJ2-5; 9 positions match TRBD1. The CDR3 spans 18 residues. From germline, CDR1 is SGHDT and CDR2 YYEEEE. Trimming removed 0 bases from V and 0 bases from J; junction bases left unmatched: 9. The CDR3 DNA reads TGTGCCAGCAGCTTGGCCATTGGGGACAGGGCACACCAAGAGACCCAGTACTTC. Protein sequence: CASSLAIGDRAHQETQYF.